These T cell receptor beta chains were read from a single sample in a study of regulatory T cells in long-lasting Graves disease. One entry per CDR3 protein, called by TCRdb with MiXCR from the multiplex PCR reads. The top ten hold about 12% of the sample, which has 580,000 or so distinct CDR3 sequences, about 16% seen once. This same sample was also taken into another study, of T cells in Graves' hyperthyroidism and ophthalmopathy.

The specimen was peripheral blood mononuclear cells (PBMCs), collected at new diagnosis, from a patient treated with antithyroid drugs. The receptor source for this set is a man between 18 and 29 years old with Graves disease. CDR3s include the opening cysteine and the closing phenylalanine or tryptophan. D genes are given only for firm matches. Clone size appears in some rows only: once, few, many, or a class for an expanded clone.

clone_size	v_call	d_call	j_call	cdr3_nt	cdr3_aa
many	TRBV10-3	-	TRBJ1-1	TGTGCCATCAGCCCCTTACAGGAGAACACTGAAGCTTTCTTT	CAISPLQENTEAFF
few	TRBV9	-	TRBJ2-3	TGTGCCAGCAGCGTACAGGGCGGCACAGATACGCAGTATTTT	CASSVQGGTDTQYF
many	TRBV20-1	TRBD1	TRBJ2-1	TGCAGTGCTAGAGAACTGGGACAGGGTTCCTACAATGAGCAGTTCTTC	CSARELGQGSYNEQFF
many	TRBV28	-	TRBJ2-2	TGTGCCAGCAGTGACGACTCCGAATCTGGCGCCGGGGAGCTGTTTTTT	CASSDDSESGAGELFF
-	TRBV15	TRBD1	TRBJ2-7	TGTGCCACCAGCGGCCGGGACAGGGGTTACGAGCAGTACTTC	CATSGRDRGYEQYF
many	TRBV12-3/TRBV12-4	-	TRBJ1-5	TGTGCCAGCAGGGGAAGCAATCAGCCCCAGCATTTT	CASRGSNQPQHF
many	TRBV18	TRBD2	TRBJ2-7	TGTGCCAGCTCAGGACTAGCGGGAGGGCTGGACGAGCAGTACTTC	CASSGLAGGLDEQYF
many	TRBV19	TRBD1	TRBJ1-2	TGTGCCAGTAGTTCCGTCACAGGGGGAAACTATGGCTACACCTTC	CASSSVTGGNYGYTF
few	TRBV6-1	-	TRBJ2-2	TGTGCCAGCAGCCGCCCCCCGGGACTTGCCGGGGAGCTGTTTTTT	CASSRPPGLAGELFF
few	TRBV9	TRBD2	TRBJ2-7	TGTGCCAGCAGCGTAGGGACTAGCGGGAGCTCCTACGAGCAGTACTTC	CASSVGTSGSSYEQYF
-	TRBV27	-	TRBJ1-3	TGTGCCAGCAGTTTTGCGGGGGTTGGAAACACCATATATTTT	CASSFAGVGNTIYF
many	TRBV6-5	TRBD1	TRBJ1-1	TGTGCCAGCAGTTACTTTACAGGGGTTGCTTTCTTT	CASSYFTGVAFF
-	TRBV7-2	-	TRBJ2-4	TGTGCCAGCAGCTTAGAGAGGGGCTTAGCCAAAAACATTCAGTACTTC	CASSLERGLAKNIQYF
few	TRBV28	-	TRBJ1-6	TGTGCCAGCGGCGATAGGGTGGATTCACCCCTCCACTTT	CASGDRVDSPLHF
-	TRBV27	-	TRBJ2-1	TGTGCCAGCAGTTTATTGGGTTACTACGAGCAGTTCTTC	CASSLLGYYEQFF
many	TRBV6-1	TRBD1	TRBJ2-2	TGTGCCAGCAGCCCCCAACCGGGACAGGCCTACACCGGGGAGCTGTTTTTT	CASSPQPGQAYTGELFF
many	TRBV30	-	TRBJ1-2	TGTGCCTGGAATCCCGCTAGGGCCCGGGGCTACACCTTC	CAWNPARARGYTF
many	TRBV12-3/TRBV12-4	-	TRBJ2-3	TGTGCCAGTAGAAGTGGGGGAGCGGATTCAGATACGCAGTATTTT	CASRSGGADSDTQYF
few	TRBV6-1	-	TRBJ2-5	TGTGCCAGCAGTGAAGTCGCCAGAGGGGAGGGGGCCCAAGAGACCCAGTACTTC	CASSEVARGEGAQETQYF
many	TRBV5-6	-	TRBJ2-7	TGTGCCAGCAGCCCCCTTGGGGGTCGCCCCTACGAGCAGTACTTC	CASSPLGGRPYEQYF
many	TRBV12-3/TRBV12-4	-	TRBJ2-1	TGTGCCAGCAGTTTCGGGACTTCCAATGAGCAGTTCTTC	CASSFGTSNEQFF
many	TRBV5-1	TRBD2	TRBJ2-1	TGCGCCAGCAGCTTGGGTGGGACTAGCAGTGAGCAGTTCTTC	CASSLGGTSSEQFF
many	TRBV3-1	TRBD2	TRBJ2-1	TGTGCCAGCAGCCCGATGGCGGGAGCCGGGTACAATGAGCAGTTCTTC	CASSPMAGAGYNEQFF
-	TRBV6-1	TRBD2	TRBJ2-7	TGTGCCACCGCCCCTCGAGGATCCAGGGTAGCGGGAAAACCCTACGAGCAGTACTTC	CATAPRGSRVAGKPYEQYF
-	TRBV4-1	TRBD1	TRBJ2-7	TGCGCCAGCAGCCACCCAATCCCGGGACAGGAAACCTACGAGCAGTACTTC	CASSHPIPGQETYEQYF
few	TRBV10-2	TRBD2	TRBJ2-4	TGCGCCAGCAGTGAGCGGACTAGGATTCAGTACTTC	CASSERTRIQYF
-	TRBV5-4	-	TRBJ2-7	TGTGCCAGCAGCTTGGACGCGGGAAGCCAGTACTTC	CASSLDAGSQYF
many	TRBV5-1	-	TRBJ2-7	TGTGCCAGCAGTTACGACAGGGAGGGCGAGCAGTACTTC	CASSYDREGEQYF
many	TRBV29-1	TRBD2	TRBJ2-3	TGCAGCGCCGGGGGACTAGCGGGCCGGTCCGCTAGCACAGATACGCAGTATTTT	CSAGGLAGRSASTDTQYF
many	TRBV5-1	TRBD1	TRBJ2-3	TGCGCCAGCAGCCGCGGACAGGGGGGCACAGATACGCAGTATTTT	CASSRGQGGTDTQYF
-	TRBV7-8	-	TRBJ2-1	TGTGCCACGAGACAGGCGTCAAGCTCCTACAATGAGCAGTTCTTC	CATRQASSSYNEQFF
-	TRBV13	-	TRBJ1-2	TGTGCCAGCAGCTTCGCCCCTGGGAGCGGCTACACCTTC	CASSFAPGSGYTF
-	TRBV5-1	-	TRBJ2-3	TGCGCCAGCAGCATCGACGTTGGCACAGATACGCAGTATTTT	CASSIDVGTDTQYF
many	TRBV27	TRBD1	TRBJ1-5	TGTGCCAGCAGTTTAACCGGGACAGGGACGAATCAGCCCCAGCATTTT	CASSLTGTGTNQPQHF
-	TRBV4-1	-	TRBJ1-5	TGCGCCAGCAGCCTACCGGGCAACAATCAGCCCCAGCATTTT	CASSLPGNNQPQHF
few	TRBV18	-	TRBJ1-5	TGTGCCAGCTCACCGTCCCCCCCAGCTAGTAATCAGCCCCAGCATTTT	CASSPSPPASNQPQHF
-	TRBV25-1	TRBD1	TRBJ1-1	TGTGCCAGCAGTGAATCAGGGGGCCGGAACACTGAAGCTTTCTTT	CASSESGGRNTEAFF
few	TRBV6-1	TRBD1	TRBJ1-2	TGTGCCAGCAGGGGACGGACAGGGGGCCGGGATGGCTACACCTTC	CASRGRTGGRDGYTF
many	TRBV12-3/TRBV12-4	-	TRBJ2-1	TGTGCCAGCAGTTTAGGCTCTGGAGGGTACAATGAGCAGTTCTTC	CASSLGSGGYNEQFF
few	TRBV7-9	-	TRBJ2-1	TGTGCCAGCAGCTTAGTTTCGGGTAGCTCCTACAATGAGCAGTTCTTC	CASSLVSGSSYNEQFF
many	TRBV10-2	-	TRBJ2-7	TGCGCCAGCAGCGGGGAACAGACCATCACCTACGAGCAGTACTTC	CASSGEQTITYEQYF
few	TRBV12-3/TRBV12-4	-	TRBJ1-5	TGTGCCAGCAGTTTATGGGACAATCAGCCCCAGCATTTT	CASSLWDNQPQHF
-	TRBV11-1	-	TRBJ2-1	TGTGCCAGCAGCAGACGAGGCTGGGCGAGCTCCTACAATGAGCAGTTCTTC	CASSRRGWASSYNEQFF
-	TRBV2	-	TRBJ2-1	TGTGCCAGCAGGGTTAGCGGATCCTACAATGAGCAGTTCTTC	CASRVSGSYNEQFF
many	TRBV5-1	TRBD2	TRBJ2-7	TGCGCCAGCAGTCCACTCACTAGCGGGAGTTACTACGAGCAGTACTTC	CASSPLTSGSYYEQYF
many	TRBV10-3	-	TRBJ2-7	TGTGCCATCAGTCGGACAGCGATGGAGTACGAGCAGTACTTC	CAISRTAMEYEQYF
-	TRBV2	-	TRBJ2-6	TGTGCCAGCATCGACCAAAACTCTGGGGCCAACGTCCTGACTTTC	CASIDQNSGANVLTF